Listed below are T cell receptor beta chains from one sample, sequenced in a study of cytomegalovirus exposure and HLA in healthy donors. Data came from immunoSEQ multiplex PCR; TCRdb stores just in-frame clones and leaves some out. The sample has 90,000 or so clones, roughly four fifths seen once. What was sequenced was PBMCs. Receptors originate from a young man in good health and CMV-seropositive. CDR3s include the opening cysteine and the closing phenylalanine or tryptophan. D genes are given only for firm matches. Expanded clones are given a class, and other clones once, few, many or no size at all.

>TRBD1|TRBV6-5|TRBJ1-1|few
TGTGCCAGCAGCTCGACAGGGGCGGCTTTCTTT
CASSSTGAAFF
>TRBD2|TRBV9|TRBJ2-7|once
TGTGCCAGCAGCGTTAGCGGGACCTACGAGCAGTACTTC
CASSVSGTYEQYF
>-|TRBV6-6|TRBJ1-5|-
TGTGCCAGCAGTTACTCGTGGCAGAGCAATCAGCCCCAGCATTTT
CASSYSWQSNQPQHF
>TRBD2|TRBV28|TRBJ2-4|-
TGTGCCAGCAGTTCGCCCCTTTCGGGTAGCGGGCCGATTCAGTACTTC
CASSSPLSGSGPIQYF
>-|TRBV6-5|TRBJ1-2|-
TGTGCCAGCAGTTACGGGGGCAACTATGGCTACACCTTC
CASSYGGNYGYTF
>TRBD1|TRBV4-1|TRBJ1-4|few
TGCGCCAGCAGCCAAGATCCAGGGGGTATGAATGAAAAACTGTTTTTT
CASSQDPGGMNEKLFF
>TRBD1|TRBV4-1|TRBJ1-1|-
TGCGCCAGCAGCCAATCAGACAGGGTGAACACTGAAGCTTTCTTT
CASSQSDRVNTEAFF
>-|TRBV28|TRBJ2-1|-
TGTGCCAGCAGTTTAGGGGGGACCCACTCCTACAATGAGCAGTTCTTC
CASSLGGTHSYNEQFF
>-|TRBV6-6|TRBJ1-5|once
TGTGCCAGCACTAAACAGGCCGACAGACATCAGCCCCAGCATTTT
CASTKQADRHQPQHF
>-|TRBV6-1|TRBJ2-2|-
TGTGCCAGCAGACAACAGGGAATCGACGCCGGGGAGCTGTTTTTT
CASRQQGIDAGELFF
>-|TRBV11-3|TRBJ1-1|-
TGTGCCAGCAGCTTAGGGGGCGGACCTGAGGTATCGAACACTGAAGCTTTCTTT
CASSLGGGPEVSNTEAFF
>-|TRBV30|TRBJ1-2|-
TGTGCCTGGAGTAGCCAGGGGTCCTATGGCTACACCTTC
CAWSSQGSYGYTF
>TRBD1|TRBV5-1|TRBJ1-4|-
TGCGCCAGCAGCGATGGGTGGACAGGGGGGGAAAAACTGTTTTTT
CASSDGWTGGEKLFF
>-|TRBV6-1|TRBJ2-3|-
TGTGCCAGCGCCCGGACTAACCACGCGGCAGATACGCAGTATTTT
CASARTNHAADTQYF
>TRBD2|TRBV7-9|TRBJ2-2|-
TGTGCCAGCAGCCCGACCAGCGGGACTGCCGGGGAGCTGTTTTTT
CASSPTSGTAGELFF
>-|TRBV28|TRBJ2-6|-
TGTGCCAGCAGTTTAGCAGGCCCCTCTGGGGCCAACGTCCTGACTTTC
CASSLAGPSGANVLTF
>-|TRBV27|TRBJ2-1|-
TGTGCCAGCAGGACGGGACTTTACAATGAGCAGTTCTTC
CASRTGLYNEQFF
>-|TRBV7-2|TRBJ2-1|-
TGTGCCAGCAGCTTCACCGGGACTCTCAATGAGCAGTTCTTC
CASSFTGTLNEQFF
>-|TRBV28|TRBJ1-2|-
TGTGCCAGCAGGGTGGGAAGGGGAGGCTACACCTTC
CASRVGRGGYTF
>TRBD1|TRBV5-1|TRBJ2-3|-
TGCGCCAGCAGCATCCGGGACAGGTATTCAGATACGCAGTATTTT
CASSIRDRYSDTQYF
>TRBD1|TRBV5-1|TRBJ2-7|-
TGCGCCAGCAGCTCCGGGACAGGGAACTCCTACGAGCAGTACTTC
CASSSGTGNSYEQYF
>-|TRBV25-1|TRBJ2-1|-
TGTGCCAGCAGTGAGGACTGGTACAATGAGCAGTTCTTC
CASSEDWYNEQFF
>-|TRBV20-1|TRBJ2-1|-
TGCAGTGCCAGGGGAAACAATGAGCAGTTCTTC
CSARGNNEQFF
>-|TRBV6-1|TRBJ1-2|-
TGTGCCAGCAGTGGGGCCCAAGACTATGGCTACACCTTC
CASSGAQDYGYTF
>TRBD2|TRBV2|TRBJ2-5|-
TGTGCCAGCAGTGAGGGACTAGCTGGCGAGACCCAGTACTTC
CASSEGLAGETQYF
>-|TRBV2|TRBJ1-2|-
TGTGCCAGCACTTTAGGAGGGTCCCTATTATTTGGCTACACCTTC
CASTLGGSLLFGYTF